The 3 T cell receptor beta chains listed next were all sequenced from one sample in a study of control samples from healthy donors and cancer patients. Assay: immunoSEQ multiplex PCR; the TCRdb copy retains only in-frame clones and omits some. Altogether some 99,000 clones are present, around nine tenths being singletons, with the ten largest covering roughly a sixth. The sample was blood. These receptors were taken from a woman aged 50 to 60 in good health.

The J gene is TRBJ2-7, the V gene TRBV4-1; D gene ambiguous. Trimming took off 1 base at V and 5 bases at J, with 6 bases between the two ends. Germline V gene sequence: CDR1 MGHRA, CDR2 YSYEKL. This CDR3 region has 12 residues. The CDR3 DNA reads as TGCGCCAGCAGCCAAGGGGTCAACGAGCAGTACTTC. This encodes CASSQGVNEQYF.

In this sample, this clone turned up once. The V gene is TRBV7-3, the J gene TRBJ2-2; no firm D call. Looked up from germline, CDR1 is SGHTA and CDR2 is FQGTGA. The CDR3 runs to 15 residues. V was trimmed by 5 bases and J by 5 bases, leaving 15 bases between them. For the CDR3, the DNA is TGTGCCAGCAGCCTCGTCCAAGTTGGGACCGGGGAGCTGTTTTTT. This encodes CASSLVQVGTGELFF.

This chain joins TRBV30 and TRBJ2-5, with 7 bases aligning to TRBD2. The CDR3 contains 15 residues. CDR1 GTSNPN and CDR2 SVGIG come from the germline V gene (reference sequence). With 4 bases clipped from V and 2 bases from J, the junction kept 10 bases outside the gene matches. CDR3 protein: CAWMVAGWGQETQYF. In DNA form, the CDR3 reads TGTGCCTGGATGGTAGCGGGCTGGGGACAAGAGACCCAGTACTTC.